A selection of T cell receptor beta chains follows, all from one sample in a study of beta chain features in type 1 diabetes. Sequencing was performed with immunoSEQ multiplex PCR; in TCRdb, only in-frame clones are kept and a portion is missing. The sample holds roughly 400,000 clones; about 10% are singletons and the top ten take over 0.45%. Material: central memory CD4+ T cells from blood. These receptors came from a man aged 25-45 years with type 1 diabetes. Both conserved end residues are part of each CDR3. The D gene is left open where the match is weak. Clone size, where shown, is once, few, many, or a class for clones that have expanded.

few,TRBJ1-1,14,TRBV11-2,NA,TGTGCCAGCAGCTTGGGGCTCACAGGGCCTGAAGCTTTCTTT,CASSLGLTGPEAFF
few,TRBJ2-5,15,TRBV12-5,NA,TGTGCTAGTGCCCCGGGATCGGCGATACAAGAGACCCAGTACTTC,CASAPGSAIQETQYF
few,TRBJ2-7,13,TRBV5-1,NA,TGCGCCAGCAGCTTGGGACAGCTATACGAGCAGTACTTC,CASSLGQLYEQYF
few,TRBJ2-7,14,TRBV2,NA,TGTGCCAGCAGTGAACGCTTAGGGTACTTAGAGCAGTACTTC,CASSERLGYLEQYF
NA,TRBJ1-3,14,TRBV30,TRBD1,TGTGCCTGGAGTTCCGGACAGGGGGGAAACACCATATATTTT,CAWSSGQGGNTIYF
NA,TRBJ2-2,13,TRBV10-3,NA,TGTGCCATCAGTTCTGATAACACCGGGGAGCTGTTTTTT,CAISSDNTGELFF
few,TRBJ2-4,14,TRBV5-1,NA,TGCGCCAGCACCTACGACGTTGGCAAAAACATTCAGTACTTC,CASTYDVGKNIQYF
NA,TRBJ1-2,12,TRBV29-1,NA,TGCAGCGTTGAGACGGGGGGTTTGGGCTACACCTTC,CSVETGGLGYTF
NA,TRBJ2-7,14,TRBV10-3,TRBD1,TGTGCCATCAGTATGATCCAGGGGGCATCGGAGCAGTACTTC,CAISMIQGASEQYF
NA,TRBJ1-1,16,TRBV6-5,NA,TGTGCCAGCAGTTACTCGCGAGGGGGGGGGATGGCTGAAGCTTTCTTT,CASSYSRGGGMAEAFF
few,TRBJ2-3,15,TRBV30,TRBD1,TGTGCCTGGAGGGGAGACAGGGGGATCGCAGATACGCAGTATTTT,CAWRGDRGIADTQYF
few,TRBJ2-7,15,TRBV7-2,NA,TGTGCCAGCAGTTTGGATGCCAGGTTTACCTACGAGCAGTACTTC,CASSLDARFTYEQYF
few,TRBJ1-5,14,TRBV27,TRBD1,TGTGCCAGCAGGGGGACAGGGGAAATCCAGCCCCAGCATTTT,CASRGTGEIQPQHF
NA,TRBJ2-3,11,TRBV5-1,NA,TGCGCCAGCAGCTCGGCGGATACGCAGTATTTT,CASSSADTQYF
NA,TRBJ2-5,10,TRBV20-1,TRBD2,TGCAGTGCCGGGAGGACTAGCCTGTACTTC,CSAGRTSLYF
NA,TRBJ2-7,13,TRBV2,TRBD2,TGTGCCAGCATGGGAGGGTGGTCCTACGAGCAGTACTTC,CASMGGWSYEQYF
NA,TRBJ1-5,14,TRBV2,NA,TGTGCCAGCACCAAATCGGGGGGGAATCAGCCCCAGCATTTT,CASTKSGGNQPQHF
NA,TRBJ1-1,13,TRBV2,NA,TGTGCCTCCAGCGGGGGGCTAAATGGAGAAGCTTTCTTT,CASSGGLNGEAFF
once,TRBJ2-5,13,TRBV27,TRBD2,TGTGCCAGCAGCTGGGGGGGGAGAGAGACCCAGTACTTC,CASSWGGRETQYF
NA,TRBJ1-4,16,TRBV4-3,TRBD1,TGCGCCAGCAGCCGCTTTAAACAGGGGGATTCTGAAAAACTGTTTTTT,CASSRFKQGDSEKLFF
few,TRBJ2-7,13,TRBV11-2,NA,TGTGCCAGCAGCTTATCTCAGAACTACGAGCAGTACTTC,CASSLSQNYEQYF
few,TRBJ1-2,13,TRBV11-2,NA,TGTGCCAGCAGCTTAGATCAGGTGGGAGGCTACACCTTC,CASSLDQVGGYTF
many,TRBJ2-1,15,TRBV11-2,TRBD1,TGTGCCAGCAGCCCTGTCAGGGGGCGATACAATGAGCAGTTCTTC,CASSPVRGRYNEQFF
NA,TRBJ1-1,16,TRBV18,TRBD1,TGTGCCAGCTCGTCTACAGGGGACCCAATGAACACTGAAGCTTTCTTT,CASSSTGDPMNTEAFF
few,TRBJ1-5,15,TRBV19,NA,TGTGCCAGTAGCCGACCGGGAGACAGCAATCAGCCCCAGCATTTT,CASSRPGDSNQPQHF
NA,TRBJ1-2,16,TRBV4-2,NA,TGTGCCAGCAGCCGCCCCTCGGGGGGAATCGGGTATGGCTACACCTTC,CASSRPSGGIGYGYTF
few,TRBJ1-1,11,TRBV28,NA,TGTGCCAGCAGTTTTCCAAGGGGAGCTTTCTTT,CASSFPRGAFF
few,TRBJ1-5,13,TRBV9,NA,TGTGCCAGCAGCGTAGAGTATAATCAGCCCCAGCATTTT,CASSVEYNQPQHF
NA,TRBJ2-3,15,TRBV2,NA,TGTGCCAGCCAAACCTCTCGTTCAGCTCAAGATACGCAGTATTTT,CASQTSRSAQDTQYF
once,TRBJ2-7,14,TRBV6-6,TRBD1,TGTGCCATCAGTGACGGGACAGGGCCCTACGAGCAGTACTTC,CAISDGTGPYEQYF
few,TRBJ2-3,20,TRBV7-8,TRBD1,TGTGCCAGCAGCTCCCCTGCGGGGACAGGGTCATATTGGGGCACAGATACGCAGTATTTT,CASSSPAGTGSYWGTDTQYF
NA,TRBJ1-1,17,TRBV18,NA,TGTGCCAGCTCACCTTCGTCCAGTGGGGGTAAGAACACTGAAGCTTTCTTT,CASSPSSSGGKNTEAFF
few,TRBJ2-7,11,TRBV6-6,NA,TGTGCCATCAGGCGAGCCTACGAGCAGTACTTC,CAIRRAYEQYF
few,TRBJ1-4,13,TRBV30,NA,TGTGCCTGGAGTGTAGGGTCGCAGGAAAAACTGTTTTTT,CAWSVGSQEKLFF
NA,TRBJ2-1,16,TRBV7-7,TRBD1,TGTGCCAGCAGCTCAGGGACAGGGGGCCTGTGGAATGAGCAGTTCTTC,CASSSGTGGLWNEQFF
NA,TRBJ1-1,13,TRBV11-2,NA,TGTGCCAGCAGCCCCGACTGGAACACTGAAGCTTTCTTT,CASSPDWNTEAFF
NA,TRBJ2-3,15,TRBV2,NA,TGTGCCAGCAGCCTCGGACTGCCCGGGACAGATACGCAGTATTTT,CASSLGLPGTDTQYF
NA,TRBJ2-7,14,TRBV27,NA,TGTGCCAGCACCCCTAGGGGAGCTTCCTACGAGCAGTACTTC,CASTPRGASYEQYF
few,TRBJ2-2,16,TRBV7-9,TRBD2,TGTGCCAGCAGCCGGACTAGCGGGACAGGGGCCGGGGAGCTGTTTTTT,CASSRTSGTGAGELFF
few,TRBJ2-1,14,TRBV10-3,NA,TGTGCCATCAGTGAGTCGCCAGGGTACAATGAGCAGTTCTTC,CAISESPGYNEQFF
NA,TRBJ1-4,13,TRBV30,TRBD1,TGTGCCTGGACAGGGGGCGTGGATGAAAAACTGTTTTTT,CAWTGGVDEKLFF
NA,TRBJ2-1,14,TRBV7-9,NA,TGTGCCAGCAGCTTAAATATCCGGGAGAATGAGCAGTTCTTC,CASSLNIRENEQFF
NA,TRBJ2-1,18,TRBV5-1,TRBD2,TGCGCCAGCAGCCCAGCGACTAGCGGGAAAAGCTCCTACAATGAGCAGTTCTTC,CASSPATSGKSSYNEQFF
NA,TRBJ2-3,15,TRBV9,TRBD2,TGTGCCAGCAGCGTAGGCGGGGGGGAGACAGATACGCAGTATTTT,CASSVGGGETDTQYF
few,TRBJ2-1,12,TRBV6-1,NA,TGTGCCAGCAGTGAAGGATTCTTGGGTAATTTCTTC,CASSEGFLGNFF
NA,TRBJ1-5,22,TRBV14,TRBD1,TGTGCCAGCAGCCTAACGGAGGGAGAGGACAGGGGTTGCATTCGGGGCAATCAGCCCCAGCATTTT,CASSLTEGEDRGCIRGNQPQHF
NA,TRBJ2-1,16,TRBV18,TRBD2,TGTGCCAGCTCCGCGGGACTAGCGGGATTGTCTTATGAGCAGTTCTTC,CASSAGLAGLSYEQFF
few,TRBJ2-7,12,TRBV28,NA,TGTGCCAGCAGTTGGGGATTCTACGAGCAGTACTTC,CASSWGFYEQYF